This TCR beta chain derives from a study of CD8+ T cells in alopecia areata. Whole-study context: Those treated were given oral tofacitinib at 5 to 10 mg twice daily. Broader study findings: Treatment with tofacitinib significantly lowered scalp clonality and reduced expanded CD8+ clones among the top 100. Only a single nonresponder existed, so baseline CD8+ expansion links stay unclear.

The treatment was: oral pan-JAK inhibitor, 5-10 mg twice daily. In alopecia areata patients, both lesional scalp punch biopsies and peripheral blood were collected. Extracted RNA was reverse transcribed into cDNA, the sequencing template. Libraries were prepared by immunoSEQ multiplex PCR; TCRdb keeps only in-frame clonotypes and omits some of them. The sample includes about 64,000 clones, approximately 44% of them seen just once. Comment on this clone: Its antigen is currently unknown.

This TCR was sampled from a human donor with alopecia areata. The sample in question was CD8+ T cells sorted from blood, obtained at roughly week 38, from a patient treated with tofacitinib.

The CDR3 protein is CASSMLREGWNEQFF. Written as DNA, the CDR3 is TGTGCCAGTAGTATGTTGCGGGAGGGTTGGAATGAGCAGTTCTTC. V usage is TRBV19 and J usage is TRBJ2-1; TRBD2 matches at 9 bases. Germline CDR1 LNHDA, CDR2 SQIVND (reference sequence). V shed 3 bases, J shed 7 bases, and the junction held 7 bases outside the gene matches. This CDR3 has 15 residues.